Below are 32 T cell receptor beta chains sequenced from a single sample in a study of cytomegalovirus exposure and HLA in healthy donors. The primer mix had 60 Vbeta and 13 Jbeta primers. Clones were sequenced by immunoSEQ multiplex PCR, and TCRdb holds only the in-frame ones, with some missing. Of around 130,000 clones listed, more than 65% are singletons. Sequencing used PBMCs. Source of these receptors: a woman between 55 and 75 years old in good health and CMV-seropositive.

The chain joins TRBV6-6 to TRBJ1-1; the match to TRBD1 covers 9 bases. The CDR3 has 13 residues. With 10 bases clipped from V and 0 bases from J, the junction kept 3 bases outside the gene matches. CDR1 MNHNY and CDR2 SVGAGI come from the germline V gene (reference sequence). The CDR3 region has the DNA TGTGCCACCAACAGGGGGCTGAACACTGAAGCTTTCTTT. This gives the protein CATNRGLNTEAFF.

The CDR3 DNA is TGTGCCAGCAGCGCCTCCAACCGGGACACCCGACTGTTCTTC. Translation gives CASSASNRDTRLFF. The rearrangement links TRBV7-3 to TRBJ2-1; weak D call: TRBD1 (6 bases). V gave up 5 bases and J gave up 15 bases, with 23 bases separating them. The CDR3 length is 14 residues. CDR1 and CDR2 (germline): SGHTA, FQGTGA.

The CDR3 is CASSFEGWRDREYNEQFF. Here the CDR3 DNA reads TGTGCCAGCAGCTTTGAGGGCTGGCGGGACAGGGAATACAATGAGCAGTTCTTC. This chain joins TRBV7-6 and TRBJ2-1; 9 bases agree with TRBD1. The germline CDR1 and CDR2 sequences are SGHVS and FNYEAQ. The CDR3 covers 18 residues. Trimming took 3 bases from V and 4 from J; bases not matched to a gene: 13.

J is TRBJ2-1 and V is TRBV11-2, with 9 bases identical to TRBD1. Germline V CDR1 and CDR2: SGHAT, FQNNGV. Trimming took 5 bases from V and 6 from J; bases not matched to a gene: 8. The length of the CDR3 is 15 residues. CDR3 coding DNA: TGTGCCAGCAGCGCCTGGACAGGGGTATCCAATGAGCAGTTCTTC. Translating gives CASSAWTGVSNEQFF.

This clone turned up a few times. The chain links TRBV2 to TRBJ2-1; 8 bases map to TRBD2. Trimming cost V 7 bases and J 3 bases; bases outside gene matches: 11. Germline assignment: CDR1 SNHLY and CDR2 FYNNEI. This CDR3 is built from 16 residues. Written as DNA, the CDR3 is TGTGCCAGCACCGGGAAAGGCGGGGGGCACTACAATGAGCAGTTCTTC. Residues: CASTGKGGGHYNEQFF. Variable domain in full (rest from reference TRBV2 and TRBJ2-1): EPEVTQTPSHQVTQMGQEVILRCVPISNHLYFYWYRQILGQKVEFLVSFYNNEISEKSEIFDDQFSVERPDGSNFTLKIRSTKLEDSAMYFCASTGKGGGHYNEQFFGPGTRLTVL.

This chain connects TRBV13 to TRBJ1-3; TRBD1 matches at 9 bases. The CDR3 sequence is 17 residues long. Unmatched junction bases numbered 8, after V lost 5 bases and J lost 0 bases. Germline assignment: CDR1 PRHDT and CDR2 FYEKMQ (reference sequence). The CDR3 sequence is CASSLGQGPLSGNTIYF. CDR3 DNA sequence: TGTGCCAGCAGCCTGGGACAGGGCCCCCTCTCTGGAAACACCATATATTTT.

A few counts support this clone. This chain's CDR3 is CAISDLGQPSGNTIYF. CDR3 nucleotide sequence: TGTGCCATCAGTGACCTAGGACAGCCCTCTGGAAACACCATATATTTT. The rearrangement links TRBV10-3 to TRBJ1-3; tentative D call: TRBD1 (6 bases). V lost 3 bases and J lost 0, with 12 bases in between. The CDR3 spans 16 residues. CDR1 is ENHRY, CDR2 SYGVKD, per germline.

The rearrangement joins TRBV7-9 to TRBJ2-5, with 7 bases lining up with TRBD1. The CDR3 extends over 14 amino acids. The germline V gene encodes CDR1 SEHNR and CDR2 FQNEAQ (reference sequence). V shed 3 bases and J 1 base; nucleotides not matched to a gene: 2. This CDR3 reads CASSLGTAQETQYF. DNA of the CDR3: TGTGCCAGCAGCTTGGGGACAGCCCAAGAGACCCAGTACTTC.

The V and J genes are TRBV7-8 and TRBJ2-7; a weak D match, TRBD1 (6 bases). The germline CDR1 and CDR2 sequences are SGHVS and FQNEAQ. The CDR3 loop spans 14 amino acids. V was pared by 1 base and J by 6 bases, with 13 bases between. CDR3 protein: CASSLDRVDREQYF. CDR3 nucleotides: TGTGCCAGCAGCTTAGACAGGGTAGATCGCGAGCAGTACTTC.

The chain has TRBV18 and TRBJ2-7; 7 bases are shared with TRBD1. Unmatched junction bases numbered 14, after V lost 3 bases and J lost 3 bases. Germline CDR1 and CDR2: KGHSH and LQKENI. This CDR3 has 17 residues. The CDR3 DNA is TGTGCCAGCTCACCGAGTATACAGGGGATCCGCTTCTACGAGCAGTACTTC. Translating gives CASSPSIQGIRFYEQYF. The variable domain in full, completed from reference TRBV18 and TRBJ2-7, reads NAGVMQNPRHLVRRRGQEARLRCSPMKGHSHVYWYRQLPEEGLKFMVYLQKENIIDESGMPKERFSAEFPKEGPSILRIQQVVRGDSAAYFCASSPSIQGIRFYEQYFGPGTRLTVT.

The genes are TRBV2 and TRBJ1-5; D is perhaps TRBD1 (5 bases). Trimming left V 7 bases short and J 6 bases short, with 10 bases between. The CDR3 totals 12 residues. Germline V gives CDR1 SNHLY, CDR2 FYNNEI. For the CDR3, the DNA is TGTGCCAGCACGCAGGGTGGTCAGCCCCAGCATTTT. Residues: CASTQGGQPQHF.

This chain uses TRBV6-1 with TRBJ2-1; 9 nucleotides line up with TRBD2. The CDR3 covers 15 residues. From germline, CDR1 is MNHNS and CDR2 SASEGT. After removal of 3 bases from V and 5 bases from J, the junction contained 5 bases not matched to a gene. The CDR3 DNA sequence: TGTGCCAGCAGTGATGGAGCGGGGGGAAACAATGAGCAGTTCTTC. It translates to CASSDGAGGNNEQFF.

The J gene is TRBJ2-1, the V gene TRBV6-5; TRBD2 matches 9 bases. This CDR3 is built from 14 residues. Germline assignment: CDR1 MNHEY and CDR2 SVGAGI. V shed 5 bases, J shed 9 bases, and the junction held 8 bases outside the gene matches. The CDR3 is CASSVRAGGGEQFF. The CDR3 region has the DNA TGTGCCAGCAGTGTGAGAGCGGGGGGTGGTGAGCAGTTCTTC.

This chain uses TRBV2 with TRBJ2-1; 9 nucleotides match TRBD2. The CDR3 runs 14 residues. Germline CDR1 SNHLY, CDR2 FYNNEI. With 11 bases clipped from V and 10 bases from J, the junction kept 15 bases outside the gene matches. The CDR3 nucleotides are TGTGCCTCCCTAAGCGGGGGGTCGGGCTTAGAGCAGTTCTTC. It encodes CASLSGGSGLEQFF.

The chain couples TRBV2 to TRBJ2-1; TRBD1 aligns across 7 bases. With V trimmed by 6 bases and J by 7 bases, 9 bases remained unmatched. Germline V gene lookup returns CDR1 SNHLY and CDR2 FYNNEI. CDR3 size: 14 residues. CDR3 sequence (DNA): TGTGCCAGCAGAGAACGGACAGGACGTAATGAGCAGTTCTTC. Amino acid sequence: CASRERTGRNEQFF.

The J gene is TRBJ1-5, the V gene TRBV29-1, with a possible D match to TRBD1 (5 bases). V was shortened by 6 bases and J by 2 bases, with 17 bases between the two germline ends. The CDR3 spans 15 residues. CDR1 and CDR2 from the germline V gene are SQVTM and ANQGSEA. The CDR3 bases are TGCAGCGTCGTCCCAGGTGGGACTGGCAATCAGCCCCAGCATTTT. It codes for CSVVPGGTGNQPQHF.

This clone was picked up a small number of times. The chain couples TRBV5-6 to TRBJ2-7, with D possibly TRBD1 on 7 matching bases. Germline CDR1 reads SGHDT; CDR2 reads YYEEEE. The CDR3 consists of 16 residues. Trimming took 0 bases from V and 7 from J, leaving 20 bases between them. CDR3 loop: CASSLAGWTGGKEQYF. CDR3 bases: TGTGCCAGCAGCTTGGCAGGATGGACAGGCGGGAAAGAGCAGTACTTC.

The rearrangement uses TRBV15 and TRBJ2-1, with D possibly TRBD2 on 7 matching bases. Germline V gene lookup returns CDR1 LNHNV and CDR2 YYDKDF (reference sequence). This CDR3 has 15 residues. V dropped 9 bases and J dropped 7 bases, with 22 bases sitting between them. CDR3 in amino acids: CATEAGGGARNEQFF. DNA of the CDR3: TGTGCCACAGAAGCCGGCGGGGGCGCAAGAAATGAGCAGTTCTTC.

The CDR3 protein is CSVKGLSYEQYF. In nucleotides, the CDR3 is TGCAGCGTTAAGGGGCTCTCCTACGAGCAGTACTTC. This chain links TRBV29-1 with TRBJ2-5, with D possibly TRBD1 on 5 matching bases. Gene TRBJ2-7 matches the end of the DNA better, so the J call may be wrong. The CDR3 is 12 residues long. Germline assignment: CDR1 SQVTM and CDR2 ANQGSEA.

The chain recombines TRBV7-6 with TRBJ2-7; 13 positions match TRBD2. Unmatched junction bases numbered 3, after V lost 4 bases and J lost 0 bases. Germline CDR1 is SGHVS and CDR2 is FNYEAQ. The length of the CDR3 is 16 residues. This CDR3 is CASSSGTSGDSYEQYF. The CDR3 coding sequence is TGTGCCAGCAGCTCCGGGACTAGCGGGGACTCCTACGAGCAGTACTTC.

V is TRBV5-1 and J is TRBJ1-2; D unresolved. Trimming removed 0 bases at V and 5 bases at J, with 5 bases between. Germline assignment: CDR1 SGHRS and CDR2 YFSETQ. This CDR3 comprises 12 residues. CDR3 sequence (DNA): TGCGCCAGCAGCTTGGACATTTATGGCTACACCTTC. This codes for CASSLDIYGYTF.

The chain combines TRBV7-9 with TRBJ1-1; a possible D gene is TRBD1 (6 bases). This CDR3 is 14 amino acids long. Per the germline V gene, CDR1 is SEHNR and CDR2 is FQNEAQ (reference sequence). Between the trimmed V and J ends, which lost 6 bases and 11 bases, there was a span of 22 bases. The CDR3 sequence: CASSSERGRGVAFF. The CDR3 DNA reads as TGTGCCAGCAGTTCGGAGCGGGGGCGAGGAGTTGCTTTCTTT. The variable domain in full, with the rest retrieved from reference TRBV7-9 and TRBJ1-1, is DTGVSQNPRHKITKRGQNVTFRCDPISEHNRLYWYRQTLGQGPEFLTYFQNEAQLEKSRLLSDRFSAERPKGSFSTLEIQRTEQGDSAMYLCASSSERGRGVAFFGQGTRLTVV.

The chain has TRBV25-1 and TRBJ1-4; no clear D gene. Germline CDR1 is MGHDK and CDR2 is SYGVNS. This CDR3 is built from 17 residues. V lost 4 bases to trimming and J lost 4 bases, with 19 bases between them. The CDR3: CASSVPTVGGSNEKLFF. In nucleotides, the CDR3 is TGTGCCAGCAGTGTCCCCACCGTTGGCGGGAGTAATGAAAAACTGTTTTTT.

Concerning this clone: Other DNA sequences in this sample translate to the same CDR3. V gene TRBV6-5 combines with J gene TRBJ2-1, with D perhaps TRBD1 (6 bases). The CDR3 covers 14 residues. Germline V gene data show CDR1 as MNHEY and CDR2 as SVGAGI. Trimming left V 4 bases short and J 2 bases short, with 9 bases between. The CDR3 reads CASSLAGAYNEQFF. The CDR3 DNA is TGTGCCAGCAGTTTGGCAGGGGCCTACAATGAGCAGTTCTTC.

A note on this clone: One junction end disagrees with the germline gene, perhaps due to a read error. The chain employs TRBV7-9 and TRBJ2-2, with 7 bases matching TRBD1. The length of the CDR3 is 14 residues. Germline assignment: CDR1 SEHNR and CDR2 FQNEAQ (reference sequence). CDR3 DNA sequence: TGTTCCAGCAGCCGGACAGGGAACACCGGGGAGCTGTTTTTT. This translates into CSSSRTGNTGELFF.

The chain recombines TRBV19 with TRBJ2-7, with D possibly matching TRBD1 (6 bases). The CDR3 runs to 13 residues. Per germline, CDR1 LNHDA and CDR2 SQIVND (reference sequence). V lost 4 bases, J lost 2 bases, and 9 bases lay in between. CDR3 nucleotide sequence: TGTGCCAGTAGTAATCCAGGGGCCTACGAGCAGTACTTC. This codes for CASSNPGAYEQYF. Variable domain in full (rest from reference TRBV19 and TRBJ2-7): DGGITQSPKYLFRKEGQNVTLSCEQNLNHDAMYWYRQDPGQGLRLIYYSQIVNDFQKGDIAEGYSVSREKKESFPLTVTSAQKNPTAFYLCASSNPGAYEQYFGPGTRLTVT.

The chain joins TRBV7-3 to TRBJ1-2; the match to TRBD1 covers 9 bases. After removal of 6 bases from V and 8 bases from J, the junction contained 10 bases not matched to a gene. The V gene's germline CDR1 is SGHTA and CDR2 FQGTGA. The CDR3 sequence is 14 residues long. CDR3 nucleotide sequence: TGTGCCAGCAGATCCTACCGACAGGGGGACGGCTACACCTTC. The encoded protein is CASRSYRQGDGYTF.

DNA for the CDR3: TGTGCCAGCTACCTGGGGCAGACGAACACTGAAGCTTTCTTT. Protein sequence: CASYLGQTNTEAFF. This chain links TRBV18 with TRBJ1-1, with D tentatively TRBD1 (5 bases). The CDR3 is 14 amino acids. Germline V CDR1 and CDR2: KGHSH, LQKENI. V was pared by 7 bases and J by 1 base, with 13 bases between.

The chain is built from TRBV5-1 and TRBJ2-5; 8 bases are a match to TRBD1. This CDR3 is built from 14 residues. After removal of 2 bases from V and 5 bases from J, the junction contained 5 bases not matched to a gene. Germline loops: CDR1 SGHRS, CDR2 YFSETQ. The CDR3 sequence is CASSLGQGRETQYF. CDR3 DNA sequence: TGCGCCAGCAGCTTAGGACAGGGTCGGGAGACCCAGTACTTC.

This clone was seen at least ten times. The V call is TRBV11-2, the J call TRBJ1-1; the match to TRBD1 covers 11 bases. This CDR3 comprises 17 residues. J gave up 1 base and V 1 base, and 5 bases lay outside the gene matches. Germline values: CDR1 SGHAT, CDR2 FQNNGV. The CDR3 coding sequence is TGTGCCAGCAGCTTAGGGGACAGGGGGTTCGGGAACACTGAAGCTTTCTTT. Amino acids: CASSLGDRGFGNTEAFF.

This clone was seen more than once but under ten times. This chain uses TRBV9 with TRBJ1-2; TRBD1 matches at 7 bases. The ends lost 0 bases at V and 8 bases at J; junction bases unmatched: 13. This CDR3 region has 16 residues. Germline V gene data show CDR1 as SGDLS and CDR2 as YYNGEE. CDR3 amino acids: CASSVDSRGQEGGYTF. The CDR3 DNA sequence: TGTGCCAGCAGCGTAGATTCGAGGGGGCAGGAGGGAGGCTACACCTTC. The full variable domain, with the rest looked up from reference TRBV9 and TRBJ1-2, is DSGVTQTPKHLITATGQRVTLRCSPRSGDLSVYWYQQSLDQGLQFLIQYYNGEERAKGNILERFSAQQFPDLHSELNLSSLELGDSALYFCASSVDSRGQEGGYTFGSGTRLTVV.

The chain combines TRBV19 with TRBJ1-4, with unresolved D. The CDR3 consists of 13 residues. V shed 10 bases and J shed 6 bases, with 15 bases lying between them. Germline CDR1 reads LNHDA; CDR2 reads SQIVND (reference sequence). The CDR3 DNA follows: TGTGCCACCAAGACTCGGAGGCATGAAAAACTGTTTTTT. Its translation: CATKTRRHEKLFF.